These 19 T cell receptor beta chains were sequenced from one sample in a study of CD8 T cells in Susac syndrome. Reverse transcription used about 0.45 to 1 ug RNA and random hexamers. TCRdb passed the immunoSEQ multiplex PCR reads through MiXCR, listing each CDR3 protein once. The sample carries 350,000 to 550,000 distinct CDR3 sequences, 75% to 90% recorded once. Sequencing input: CD8+ T cells from PBMCs. Source of these receptors: a human donor with multiple sclerosis.

The rearrangement links TRBV3-1 to TRBJ1-1, with D unresolved. The CDR3 sequence is 14 residues long. Germline CDR1 and CDR2: LGHDT and YNNKEL (reference sequence). The germline V and J ends were trimmed by 1 base and 5 bases, with 11 bases remaining between them. CDR3 bases: TGTGCCAGCAGCCAAGGATCATCGTGGACTGAAGCTTTCTTT. It encodes CASSQGSSWTEAFF.

This sequence joins TRBV7-9 and TRBJ2-4; D not certain. Germline V gene lookup returns CDR1 SEHNR and CDR2 FQNEAQ (reference sequence). V was pared by 4 bases and J by 3 bases, with 7 bases between. The CDR3 is 13 amino acids. The CDR3 coding sequence is TGTGCCAGCAGCTACCCAAGCAAAAACATTCAGTACTTC. Its protein product is CASSYPSKNIQYF.

For the CDR3, the DNA is TGTGCCAGCAGTCCAGGGGAAGAGGGTATAGAAAACACCATATATTTT. This translates into CASSPGEEGIENTIYF. The chain employs TRBV12-3 or TRBV12-4 and TRBJ1-3, with D perhaps TRBD1 (6 bases). V was trimmed by 5 bases and J by 6 bases, leaving 20 bases between them. The CDR3 has 16 residues.

The rearrangement joins TRBV6-5 to TRBJ2-7; D is tentatively TRBD1 or TRBD2 (5 bases each). CDR3 size: 14 residues. Germline V gene lookup returns CDR1 MNHEY and CDR2 SVGAGI. Trimming removed 0 bases from V and 2 bases from J, with 8 bases in between. DNA for the CDR3: TGTGCCAGCAGTTACTCTGGGGGAACCTACGAGCAGTACTTC. Protein product: CASSYSGGTYEQYF.

V is TRBV7-8 and J is TRBJ2-3; D is possibly TRBD1 or TRBD2 (6 bases each). This CDR3 has 17 amino acids. Germline CDR1 SGHVS, CDR2 FQNEAQ. The V and J ends lost 7 bases and 2 bases respectively, with 22 bases between them. The CDR3 protein is CASTSWAEGGYTDTQYF. DNA for the CDR3: TGTGCCAGCACCAGCTGGGCGGAGGGGGGATACACAGATACGCAGTATTTT. Looking up the rest from reference TRBV7-8 and TRBJ2-3 gives the full variable domain: GAGVSQSPRYKVAKRGQDVALRCDPISGHVSLFWYQQALGQGPEFLTYFQNEAQLDKSGLPSDRFFAERPEGSVSTLKIQRTQQEDSAVYLCASTSWAEGGYTDTQYFGPGTRLTVL.

This clonotype was detected a few times. V is TRBV9 and J is TRBJ2-7; TRBD1 agrees at 9 bases. V shed 3 bases, J shed 6 bases, and the junction held 13 bases outside the gene matches. The CDR3 covers 16 residues. The germline gives CDR1 SGDLS, CDR2 YYNGEE. The CDR3: CASSASGQGLMGEQYF. The DNA of the CDR3 is TGTGCCAGCAGCGCCTCAGGACAGGGGTTAATGGGCGAGCAGTACTTC.

J is TRBJ1-1 and V is TRBV25-1; TRBD1 is a possible D gene (5 bases). CDR1 is MGHDK and CDR2 is SYGVNS in the germline V gene. The CDR3 spans 13 residues. V was shortened by 0 bases and J by 4 bases, with 6 bases between the two germline ends. In DNA form, the CDR3 reads TGTGCCAGCAGTGAATATAGGGGCACTGAAGCTTTCTTT. Its translation is CASSEYRGTEAFF.

The chain combines TRBV7-2 with TRBJ2-1; 13 bases align to TRBD2. The CDR3 contains 15 residues. With 5 bases clipped from V and 8 bases from J, the junction kept 6 bases outside the gene matches. Per the germline V gene, CDR1 is SGHTA and CDR2 is FQGNSA. This chain's CDR3 is CASSTGGLAGYEQFF. The CDR3 DNA is TGTGCCAGCAGCACCGGGGGACTAGCGGGATATGAGCAGTTCTTC.

The CDR3, as DNA: TGTGCCAGCAGTTTGACAGAACTTTACGATGAGCAGTTCTTC. Residues: CASSLTELYDEQFF. The V call is TRBV12-3 or TRBV12-4, the J call TRBJ2-1, with a tentative D call TRBD1 (5 bases). The CDR3 has 14 amino acids. The V and J ends lost 3 bases and 8 bases respectively, with 14 bases between them.

V is TRBV27 and J is TRBJ2-7; unclear D gene. The CDR3 is made up of 13 amino acids. Trimming left V 5 bases short and J 2 bases short, with 10 bases between. Per the germline V gene, CDR1 is MNHEY and CDR2 is SMNVEV (reference sequence). CDR3 nucleotide sequence: TGTGCCAGCAGTCCCCAAGCCGCCTACGAGCAGTACTTC. Translating gives CASSPQAAYEQYF.

Details on this clonotype: The junction differs from germline at one of its ends, possibly a read error. J is TRBJ2-5 and V is TRBV13; the D gene could be TRBD1 or TRBD2 (5 bases each). Germline assignment: CDR1 PRHDT and CDR2 FYEKMQ (reference sequence). The CDR3 runs 11 residues. CDR3 loop: CASSLDGTRYF. The CDR3 DNA sequence: TGTGCCAGCAGCTTAGACGGGACCCGGTACTTC.

The table lists this clonotype with a count of one. The chain couples TRBV27 to TRBJ2-3; possibly TRBD2 for D (5 bases). CDR1 and CDR2 from the germline V gene are MNHEY and SMNVEV (reference sequence). CDR3 length equals 11 residues. Deletions cut 7 bases from V and 8 bases from J, with 10 bases between. The CDR3 spells CASISGGTQYF. For the CDR3, the DNA is TGTGCCAGCATATCTGGAGGTACGCAGTATTTT.

This chain joins TRBV4-1 and TRBJ1-2, with D possibly TRBD1 on 5 matching bases. CDR1 and CDR2 (germline): MGHRA, YSYEKL. The CDR3 loop spans 15 amino acids. Trimming left V 1 base short and J 0 bases short, with 9 bases between. The chain's CDR3 is CASSQAGQSNYGYTF. CDR3 in DNA: TGCGCCAGCAGCCAAGCGGGGCAGTCTAACTATGGCTACACCTTC.

The chain joins TRBV5-4 to TRBJ1-1, with D maybe TRBD1 (5 bases). CDR3 length: 14 amino acids. V was trimmed by 1 base and J by 1 base, leaving 8 bases between them. Germline V CDR1 and CDR2: SGHNT, YYREEE (reference sequence). CDR3 protein: CASSLRGENTEAFF. The CDR3, as DNA: TGTGCCAGCAGCTTGAGGGGAGAGAACACTGAAGCTTTCTTT.

The V and J genes are TRBV9 and TRBJ2-7, with D possibly being TRBD1 (5 bases). CDR1 and CDR2 (germline): SGDLS, YYNGEE. V gave up 3 bases and J gave up 1 base, with 11 bases separating them. The CDR3 spans 14 residues. This chain's CDR3 is CASSETVMSYEQYF. The CDR3 coding sequence is TGTGCCAGCAGCGAGACAGTTATGTCCTACGAGCAGTACTTC.

J is TRBJ2-7 and V is TRBV2, with D perhaps matching TRBD2 (7 bases). Germline V gene sequence: CDR1 SNHLY, CDR2 FYNNEI. The CDR3 sequence is 15 residues long. V lost 6 bases and J lost 2, with 17 bases in between. The CDR3 bases are TGTGCCAGCAGGTCGAAGGGGGGGCCAACCTACGAGCAGTACTTC. Residues: CASRSKGGPTYEQYF.

This chain uses TRBV27 with TRBJ1-2; no definite D call. The germline V and J ends were trimmed by 5 bases and 4 bases, with 20 bases remaining between them. CDR3 length: 16 residues. CDR1 is MNHEY, CDR2 SMNVEV, per germline (reference sequence). CDR3 sequence (DNA): TGTGCCAGCAGTGGACTCAACATCCGGCCGGGCTATGGCTACACCTTC. As protein: CASSGLNIRPGYGYTF.

Turning to this clonotype: Compared with germline, one end of the junction differs, possibly owing to a read error. The chain recombines TRBV29-1 with TRBJ2-7; 11 nucleotides agree with TRBD2. The length of the CDR3 is 14 residues. The V gene's germline CDR1 is SQVTM and CDR2 ANQGSEA. The CDR3 loop reads CSVEGTSGAYEQYF. CDR3 nucleotides: TGCAGCGTGGAAGGGACTAGCGGCGCCTACGAGCAGTACTTC.

The gene calls are TRBV7-9 and TRBJ2-1, with TRBD1 identical over 8 bases. The V gene end was trimmed by 5 bases and the J gene end by 2 bases; junction bases not matched to a gene: 11. The CDR3 has 17 residues. Looked up from germline, CDR1 is SEHNR and CDR2 is FQNEAQ (reference sequence). The CDR3 DNA follows: TGTGCCAGCAGCCAGATCGACAGGGGTCTTACCTACAATGAGCAGTTCTTC. Translation gives CASSQIDRGLTYNEQFF.